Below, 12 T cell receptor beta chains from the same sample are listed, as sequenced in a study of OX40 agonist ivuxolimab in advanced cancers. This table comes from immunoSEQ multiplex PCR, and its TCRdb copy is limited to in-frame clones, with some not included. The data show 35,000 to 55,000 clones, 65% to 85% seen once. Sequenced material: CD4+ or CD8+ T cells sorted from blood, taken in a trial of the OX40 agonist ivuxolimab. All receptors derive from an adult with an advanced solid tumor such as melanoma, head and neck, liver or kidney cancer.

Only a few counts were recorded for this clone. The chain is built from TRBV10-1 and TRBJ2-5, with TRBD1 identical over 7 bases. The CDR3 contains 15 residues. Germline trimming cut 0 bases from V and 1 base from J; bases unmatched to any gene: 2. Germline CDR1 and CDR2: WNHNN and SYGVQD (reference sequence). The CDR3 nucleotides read TGCGCCAGCAGTGAGTCTGGGACAGCCCAAGAGACCCAGTACTTC. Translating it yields CASSESGTAQETQYF.

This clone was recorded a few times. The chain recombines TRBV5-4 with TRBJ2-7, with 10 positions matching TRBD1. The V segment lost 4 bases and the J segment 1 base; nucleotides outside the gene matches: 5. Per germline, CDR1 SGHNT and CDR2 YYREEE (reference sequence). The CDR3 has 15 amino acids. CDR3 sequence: CASSPPGQGSYEQYF. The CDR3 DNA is TGTGCCAGCAGCCCTCCGGGACAGGGGTCCTACGAGCAGTACTTC. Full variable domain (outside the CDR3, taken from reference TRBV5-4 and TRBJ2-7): ETGVTQSPTHLIKTRGQQVTLRCSSQSGHNTVSWYQQALGQGPQFIFQYYREEENGRGNFPPRFSGLQFPNYSSELNVNALELDDSALYLCASSPPGQGSYEQYFGPGTRLTVT.

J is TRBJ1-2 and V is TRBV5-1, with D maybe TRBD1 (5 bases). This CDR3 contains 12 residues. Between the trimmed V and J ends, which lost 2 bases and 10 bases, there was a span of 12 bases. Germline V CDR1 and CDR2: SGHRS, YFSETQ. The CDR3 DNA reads TGCGCCAGCAGCTTTACCAGGGTGAACTACACCTTC. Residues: CASSFTRVNYTF.

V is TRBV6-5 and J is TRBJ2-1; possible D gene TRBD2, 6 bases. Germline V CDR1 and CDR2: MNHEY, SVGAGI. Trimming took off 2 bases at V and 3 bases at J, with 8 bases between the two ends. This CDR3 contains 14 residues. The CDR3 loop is CASSYLGLYNEQFF. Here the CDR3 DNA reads TGTGCCAGCAGTTACCTGGGACTCTACAATGAGCAGTTCTTC.

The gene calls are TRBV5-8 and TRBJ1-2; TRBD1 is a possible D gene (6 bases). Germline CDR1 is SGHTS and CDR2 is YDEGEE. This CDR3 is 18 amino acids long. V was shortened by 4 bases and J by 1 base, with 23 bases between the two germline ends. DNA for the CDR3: TGTGCCAGCAGCCCCCGCTCGTTAAGGGGGAGGATTAACTATGGCTACACCTTC. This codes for CASSPRSLRGRINYGYTF. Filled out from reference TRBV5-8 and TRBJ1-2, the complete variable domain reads EAGVTQSPTHLIKTRGQQATLRCSPISGHTSVYWYQQALGLGLQFLLWYDEGEERNRGNFPPRFSGRQFPNYSSELNVNALELEDSALYLCASSPRSLRGRINYGYTFGSGTRLTVV.

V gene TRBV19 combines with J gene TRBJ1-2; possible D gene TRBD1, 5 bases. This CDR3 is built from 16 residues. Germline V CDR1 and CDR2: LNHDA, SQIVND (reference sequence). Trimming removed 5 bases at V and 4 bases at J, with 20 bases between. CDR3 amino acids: CASSPTSGDPIYGYTF. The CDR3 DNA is TGTGCCAGTAGTCCTACTAGCGGGGACCCTATCTATGGCTACACCTTC.

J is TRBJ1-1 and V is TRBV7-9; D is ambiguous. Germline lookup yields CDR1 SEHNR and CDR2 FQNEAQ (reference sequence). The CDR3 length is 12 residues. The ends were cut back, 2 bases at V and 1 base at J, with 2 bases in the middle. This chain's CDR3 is CASSLKNTEAFF. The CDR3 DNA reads TGTGCCAGCAGCTTAAAGAACACTGAAGCTTTCTTT.

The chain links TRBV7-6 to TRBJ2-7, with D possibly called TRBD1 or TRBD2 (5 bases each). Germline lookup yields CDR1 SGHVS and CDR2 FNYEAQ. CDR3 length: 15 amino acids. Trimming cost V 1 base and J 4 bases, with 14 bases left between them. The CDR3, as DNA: TGTGCCAGCAGCTTAGGGAGCCCGGGGACGTACGAGCAGTACTTC. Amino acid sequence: CASSLGSPGTYEQYF.

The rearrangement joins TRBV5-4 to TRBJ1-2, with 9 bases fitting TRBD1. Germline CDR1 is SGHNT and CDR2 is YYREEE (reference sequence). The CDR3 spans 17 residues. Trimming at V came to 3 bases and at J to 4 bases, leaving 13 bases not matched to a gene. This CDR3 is CASSSKKQTGGGYGYTF. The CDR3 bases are TGTGCCAGCAGCTCAAAAAAACAGACAGGGGGTGGCTATGGCTACACCTTC.

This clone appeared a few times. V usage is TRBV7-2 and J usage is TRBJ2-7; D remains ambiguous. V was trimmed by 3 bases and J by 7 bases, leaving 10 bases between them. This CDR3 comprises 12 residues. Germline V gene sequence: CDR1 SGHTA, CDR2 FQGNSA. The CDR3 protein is CASSLFGREQYF. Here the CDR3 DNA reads TGTGCCAGCAGCTTGTTCGGTAGGGAGCAGTACTTC.

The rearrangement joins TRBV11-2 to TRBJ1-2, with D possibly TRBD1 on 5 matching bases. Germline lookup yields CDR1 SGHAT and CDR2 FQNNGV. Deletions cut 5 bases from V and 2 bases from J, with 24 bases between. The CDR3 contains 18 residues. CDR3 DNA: TGTGCCAGCAGCCCATCGCAGGCGACAGACCACTTAAACTATGGCTACACCTTC. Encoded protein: CASSPSQATDHLNYGYTF.

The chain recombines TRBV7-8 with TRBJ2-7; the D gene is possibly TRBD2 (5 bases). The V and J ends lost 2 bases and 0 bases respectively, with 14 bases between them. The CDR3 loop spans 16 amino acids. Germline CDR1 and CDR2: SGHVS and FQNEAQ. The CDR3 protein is CASSLSIRRSSYEQYF. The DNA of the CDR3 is TGTGCCAGCAGCTTATCGATAAGGAGGAGCTCCTACGAGCAGTACTTC.